A selection of T cell receptor beta chains follows, all from one sample in a study of T cells in tuberculosis. The assay was immunoSEQ multiplex PCR, and TCRdb's table has in-frame clones only and misses some. Of about 59,000 clones listed, 80% to 85% are singletons. The specimen sequenced was CD1b-GMM tetramer-negative cells sorted from PBMCs. All receptors come from an adult woman with latent tuberculosis. The CDR3 runs from the conserved cysteine through the conserved F or W. Fields, in order: D gene, V gene, clone size, J gene, CDR3 DNA, CDR3 protein. A D gene is named only where the DNA matches it firmly. Part of the rows lack a size; the others show once, few, many or a class for expanded clones.

D: .
V: TRBV6-1
size: .
J: TRBJ1-1
DNA: TGTGCCAGCAGCAAGGGAGGGGCCTCGAACACTGAAGCTTTCTTT
CDR3: CASSKGGASNTEAFF

D: .
V: TRBV4-1
size: .
J: TRBJ1-6
DNA: TGCGCCAGCAGCCAAGGGGACGGGGGACCTCCACCCCTCCACTTT
CDR3: CASSQGDGGPPPLHF

D: .
V: TRBV5-8
size: .
J: TRBJ1-3
DNA: TGTGCCAGCAGCTTCAGTTCTCTCTCTGGAAACACCATATATTTT
CDR3: CASSFSSLSGNTIYF

D: .
V: TRBV4-2
size: once
J: TRBJ2-7
DNA: TGTGCCAGCAGCCAAGATTTGGGCCCCTACGAGCAGTACTTC
CDR3: CASSQDLGPYEQYF

D: .
V: TRBV9
size: .
J: TRBJ1-4
DNA: TGTGCCAGCAGCGTTTCGATGGGGGGATTTGGGAATGAAAAACTGTTTTTT
CDR3: CASSVSMGGFGNEKLFF

D: .
V: TRBV19
size: .
J: TRBJ2-1
DNA: TGTGCCAGTAGTCTCACCGGGACTGCTTGGAATGAGCAGTTCTTC
CDR3: CASSLTGTAWNEQFF

D: .
V: TRBV5-8
size: .
J: TRBJ2-3
DNA: TGTGCCAGCAGCTTGGGGACAGCCGATAGAGGGACAGATACGCAGTATTTT
CDR3: CASSLGTADRGTDTQYF

D: .
V: TRBV27
size: .
J: TRBJ1-5
DNA: TGTGCCAGCAGTCATAGCCGAGGACAGCCCCAGCATTTT
CDR3: CASSHSRGQPQHF

D: TRBD2
V: TRBV6-6
size: .
J: TRBJ2-7
DNA: TGTGCCACTCGGGAGGGGGTGGGGAGCTCCTACGAGCAGTACTTC
CDR3: CATREGVGSSYEQYF

D: .
V: TRBV19
size: .
J: TRBJ2-1
DNA: TGTGCCAGTAGTATAGTGGCAGGCTACAATGAGCAGTTCTTC
CDR3: CASSIVAGYNEQFF

D: .
V: TRBV7-2
size: .
J: TRBJ2-5
DNA: TGTGCCAGCAGCTCAATTAGAAGCAAAGAGACCCAGTACTTC
CDR3: CASSSIRSKETQYF

D: .
V: TRBV27
size: .
J: TRBJ1-5
DNA: TGTGCCAGCAGCTACAGGAATCAGCCCCAGCATTTT
CDR3: CASSYRNQPQHF

D: TRBD2
V: TRBV18
size: .
J: TRBJ2-2
DNA: TGTGCCAGCTCACCTGCGGGAGTCGGAACCGGGGAGCTGTTTTTT
CDR3: CASSPAGVGTGELFF

D: .
V: TRBV18
size: .
J: TRBJ1-2
DNA: TGTGCCAGCTCCCAAAGGGAGTGGGACTATGGCTACACCTTC
CDR3: CASSQREWDYGYTF

D: .
V: TRBV16
size: few
J: TRBJ1-3
DNA: TGTGCCAGCAGCCCCTACAGAAGCTCTGGAAACACCATATATTTT
CDR3: CASSPYRSSGNTIYF

D: .
V: TRBV9
size: .
J: TRBJ2-3
DNA: TGTGCCAGCAGCGTAGGAGGAGATACGCAGTATTTT
CDR3: CASSVGGDTQYF

D: .
V: TRBV4-1
size: .
J: TRBJ2-4
DNA: TGCGCCAGCAGCCAAGATGATGGGTCACGACTAGCCAAAAACATTCAGTACTTC
CDR3: CASSQDDGSRLAKNIQYF

D: .
V: TRBV6-6
size: .
J: TRBJ2-1
DNA: TGTGCCAGCAGTTACCCACGGGGCGGGGTGGGGAATGAGCAGTTCTTC
CDR3: CASSYPRGGVGNEQFF

D: .
V: TRBV6-5
size: .
J: TRBJ2-2
DNA: TGTGCCAGCAGTTACGGGGGGGCGTCGGAGCTGTTTTTT
CDR3: CASSYGGASELFF

D: .
V: TRBV7-3
size: .
J: TRBJ2-1
DNA: TGTGCCAGCAGCTTAAAAAGCAGCGAGGAGCAGTTCTTC
CDR3: CASSLKSSEEQFF

D: .
V: TRBV18
size: .
J: TRBJ2-6
DNA: TGTGCCAGCTCACGTCCTATAACAGGGTCTGGGGCCAACGTCCTGACTTTC
CDR3: CASSRPITGSGANVLTF

D: TRBD1
V: TRBV18
size: .
J: TRBJ2-3
DNA: TGTGCCAGCTCACTCCGGGACAGTACGCAGTATTTT
CDR3: CASSLRDSTQYF

D: .
V: TRBV11-2
size: .
J: TRBJ2-7
DNA: TGTGCCAGCAGCTTGGAGACAGCCTCCTACGAGCAGTACTTC
CDR3: CASSLETASYEQYF

D: TRBD1
V: TRBV27
size: .
J: TRBJ2-7
DNA: TGTGCCAGCAGTTACTCCCCGACAGGGCGCGAGCAGTACTTC
CDR3: CASSYSPTGREQYF

D: TRBD2
V: TRBV9
size: .
J: TRBJ2-5
DNA: TGTGCCAGCAGCGTTACTAGCGGGGGGGAGGGGGAGACCCAGTACTTC
CDR3: CASSVTSGGEGETQYF

D: .
V: TRBV28
size: .
J: TRBJ2-1
DNA: TGTGCCAGCAGCTTCGCGGGGACGGCGAACAATGAGCAGTTCTTC
CDR3: CASSFAGTANNEQFF

D: TRBD1
V: TRBV9
size: .
J: TRBJ2-3
DNA: TGTGCCAGCAGCGTATGGGACACAGGGGCGCAGTATTTT
CDR3: CASSVWDTGAQYF

D: .
V: TRBV7-9
size: .
J: TRBJ2-1
DNA: TGTGCCAGCAGCCTTCACCTGACTACGAGCTCCTACAATGAGCAGTTCTTC
CDR3: CASSLHLTTSSYNEQFF

D: .
V: TRBV7-8
size: .
J: TRBJ1-6
DNA: TGTGCCAGCAGACTCCAGGGCTCTGCTTCAAATTCCCCCCTCCACTTT
CDR3: CASRLQGSASNSPLHF

D: .
V: TRBV6-1
size: .
J: TRBJ1-3
DNA: TGTGCCAGCAGAGCAGGGGCCGGAAACACCATATATTTT
CDR3: CASRAGAGNTIYF

D: TRBD1
V: TRBV7-8
size: .
J: TRBJ1-1
DNA: TGTGCCAGCAGCCCTTTCAGGGGGGTCGGAACTGAAGCTTTCTTT
CDR3: CASSPFRGVGTEAFF

D: .
V: TRBV2
size: .
J: TRBJ2-7
DNA: TGTGCCAGCAGTGAAGAGGGGCCGGCCTACGAGCAGTACTTC
CDR3: CASSEEGPAYEQYF

D: TRBD2
V: TRBV4-1
size: .
J: TRBJ2-3
DNA: TGCGCCAGCAGCCAAGGATCGGCGGGGGGCCAAGATACGCAGTATTTT
CDR3: CASSQGSAGGQDTQYF

D: TRBD2
V: TRBV4-3
size: .
J: TRBJ2-7
DNA: TGCGCCAGCAGCCTGGGACTAGCGGGCGAGCAGTACTTC
CDR3: CASSLGLAGEQYF

D: .
V: TRBV7-9
size: few
J: TRBJ1-4
DNA: TGTGCCAGCAGCTTAGGAGGGTGGTCCCATGAAAAACTGTTTTTT
CDR3: CASSLGGWSHEKLFF

D: TRBD2
V: TRBV9
size: .
J: TRBJ2-1
DNA: TGTGCCAGCAGCGCCTCGACTAGCGCCTTAGCGAATGAGCAGTTCTTC
CDR3: CASSASTSALANEQFF

D: .
V: TRBV28
size: .
J: TRBJ2-7
DNA: TGTGCCAGCAGTTCGGGACACCTCTACGAGCAGTACTTC
CDR3: CASSSGHLYEQYF

D: .
V: TRBV19
size: once
J: TRBJ1-5
DNA: TGTGCCAGTAGTATAGGAGGGTTCCAGCCCCAGCATTTT
CDR3: CASSIGGFQPQHF

D: TRBD1
V: TRBV27
size: once
J: TRBJ1-4
DNA: TGTGCCAGCAGGTTGACAGGGAAGCACAATGAAAAACTGTTTTTT
CDR3: CASRLTGKHNEKLFF

D: .
V: TRBV19
size: .
J: TRBJ1-2
DNA: TGTGCCAGTAGTATAGATCTATTGAGTAGCTATGGCTACACCTTC
CDR3: CASSIDLLSSYGYTF

D: .
V: TRBV6-1
size: few
J: TRBJ1-5
DNA: TGTGCCGTGGGGGAGGTCAATCAGCCCCAGCATTTT
CDR3: CAVGEVNQPQHF

D: .
V: TRBV6-1
size: .
J: TRBJ1-2
DNA: TGTGCCAGCAGTGAAGGGAGGGACTTCTATGGCTACACCTTC
CDR3: CASSEGRDFYGYTF

D: .
V: TRBV30
size: .
J: TRBJ1-3
DNA: TGTGCCTGGAGCGCTACAGGGAACGGAAACACCATATATTTT
CDR3: CAWSATGNGNTIYF

D: TRBD2
V: TRBV7-9
size: .
J: TRBJ2-3
DNA: TGTGCCAGCAGCCTTTCAGGCGGGAGGGGAGATACGCAGTATTTT
CDR3: CASSLSGGRGDTQYF

D: TRBD2
V: TRBV4-1
size: .
J: TRBJ2-2
DNA: TGCGCCAGCAGCTCTCTAGCGGGAGTCGGAACCGGGGAGCTGTTTTTT
CDR3: CASSSLAGVGTGELFF

D: .
V: TRBV7-9
size: .
J: TRBJ1-3
DNA: TGTGCCAGCAGCGAGGACATCTCTGGAAACACCATATATTTT
CDR3: CASSEDISGNTIYF

D: .
V: TRBV7-7
size: .
J: TRBJ1-3
DNA: TGTGCCGGCAGCCCCGACAGCAGCTCTGGAAACACCATATATTTT
CDR3: CAGSPDSSSGNTIYF

D: .
V: TRBV6-1
size: .
J: TRBJ1-5
DNA: TGTGCCAGCAGTCGGACATATGGGGGCAATCAGCCCCAGCATTTT
CDR3: CASSRTYGGNQPQHF

D: TRBD1
V: TRBV5-1
size: .
J: TRBJ1-3
DNA: TGCGCCAGCAGCTTGGGCTCAGGGGGCTCTGGAAACACCATATATTTT
CDR3: CASSLGSGGSGNTIYF

D: .
V: TRBV18
size: once
J: TRBJ1-5
DNA: TGTGCCAGCTCACCTCAGGGGAACGATCAGCCCCAGCATTTT
CDR3: CASSPQGNDQPQHF

D: .
V: TRBV9
size: .
J: TRBJ2-3
DNA: TGTGCCAGCAGCCGCGATGCAGATACGCAGTATTTT
CDR3: CASSRDADTQYF

D: TRBD1
V: TRBV27
size: .
J: TRBJ1-3
DNA: TGTGCCAGCAGTCGACAGGGGAATGGAAACACCATATATTTT
CDR3: CASSRQGNGNTIYF

D: .
V: TRBV4-3
size: .
J: TRBJ2-6
DNA: TGCGCCAGCAGCCAAGATCTGGGCAGGGCCGGGGCCAACGTCCTGACTTTC
CDR3: CASSQDLGRAGANVLTF